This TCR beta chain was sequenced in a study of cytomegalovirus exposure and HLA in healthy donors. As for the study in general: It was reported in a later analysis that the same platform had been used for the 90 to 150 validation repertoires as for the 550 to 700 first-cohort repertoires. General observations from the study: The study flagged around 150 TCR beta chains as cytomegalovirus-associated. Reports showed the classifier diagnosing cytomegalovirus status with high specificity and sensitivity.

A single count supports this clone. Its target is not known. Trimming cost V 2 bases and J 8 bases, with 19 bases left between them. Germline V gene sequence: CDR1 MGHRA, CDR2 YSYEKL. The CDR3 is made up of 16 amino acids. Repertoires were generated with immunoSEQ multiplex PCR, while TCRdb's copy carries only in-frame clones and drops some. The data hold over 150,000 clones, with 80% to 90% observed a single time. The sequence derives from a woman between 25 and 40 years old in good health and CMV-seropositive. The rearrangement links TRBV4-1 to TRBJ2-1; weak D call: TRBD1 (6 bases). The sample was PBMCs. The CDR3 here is CASSQSGTSSSDEQFF. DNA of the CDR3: TGCGCCAGCAGCCAATCCGGGACAAGTTCCTCCGATGAGCAGTTCTTC.